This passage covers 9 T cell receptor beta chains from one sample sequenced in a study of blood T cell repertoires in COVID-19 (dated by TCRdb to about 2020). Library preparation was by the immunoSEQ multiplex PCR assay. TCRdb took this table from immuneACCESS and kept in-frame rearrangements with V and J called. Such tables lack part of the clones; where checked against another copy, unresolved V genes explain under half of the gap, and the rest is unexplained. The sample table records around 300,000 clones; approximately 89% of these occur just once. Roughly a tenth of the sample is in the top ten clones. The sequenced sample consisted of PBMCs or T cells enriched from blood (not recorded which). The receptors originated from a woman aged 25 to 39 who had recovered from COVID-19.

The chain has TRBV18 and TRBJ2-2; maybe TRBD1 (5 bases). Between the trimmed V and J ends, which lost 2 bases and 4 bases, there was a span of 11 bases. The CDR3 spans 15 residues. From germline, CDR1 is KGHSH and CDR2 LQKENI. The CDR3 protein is CASSPSQGSTGELFF. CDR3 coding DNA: TGTGCCAGCTCACCATCGCAGGGTAGCACCGGGGAGCTGTTTTTT.

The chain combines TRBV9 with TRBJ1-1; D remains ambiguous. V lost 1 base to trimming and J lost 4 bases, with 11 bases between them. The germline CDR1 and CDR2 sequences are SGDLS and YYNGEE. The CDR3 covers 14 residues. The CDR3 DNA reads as TGTGCCAGCAGCGTATCCCCCGAGGGCACTGAAGCTTTCTTT. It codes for CASSVSPEGTEAFF.

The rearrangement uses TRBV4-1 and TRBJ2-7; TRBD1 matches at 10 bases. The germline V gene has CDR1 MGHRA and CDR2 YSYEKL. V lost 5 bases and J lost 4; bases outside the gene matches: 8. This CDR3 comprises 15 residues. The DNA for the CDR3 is TGCGCCAGCAGCAAGACCGGGACAGGGGTTTACGAGCAGTACTTC. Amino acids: CASSKTGTGVYEQYF.

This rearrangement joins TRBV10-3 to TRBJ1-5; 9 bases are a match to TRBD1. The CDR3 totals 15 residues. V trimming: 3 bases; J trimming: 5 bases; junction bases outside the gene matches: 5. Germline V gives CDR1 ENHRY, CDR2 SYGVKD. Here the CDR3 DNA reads TGTGCCATCAGTGACCGGGACAGGGTAGATCAGCCCCAGCATTTT. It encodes CAISDRDRVDQPQHF.

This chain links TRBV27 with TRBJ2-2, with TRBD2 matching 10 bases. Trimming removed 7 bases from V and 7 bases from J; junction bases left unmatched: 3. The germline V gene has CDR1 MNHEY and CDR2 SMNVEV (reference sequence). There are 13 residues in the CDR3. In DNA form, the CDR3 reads TGTGCCAGCACGAGGACTAGCGGCGGGGAGCTGTTTTTT. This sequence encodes CASTRTSGGELFF.

This CDR3 is CASSSARNYGYTF. Here the CDR3 DNA reads TGTGCCAGCAGTTCTGCCAGAAACTATGGCTACACCTTC. The chain links TRBV28 to TRBJ1-2; the D is unclear. Germline-derived CDR1 and CDR2 are MDHEN and SYDVKM. CDR3 length: 13 residues. V was shortened by 4 bases and J by 2 bases, with 8 bases between the two germline ends.

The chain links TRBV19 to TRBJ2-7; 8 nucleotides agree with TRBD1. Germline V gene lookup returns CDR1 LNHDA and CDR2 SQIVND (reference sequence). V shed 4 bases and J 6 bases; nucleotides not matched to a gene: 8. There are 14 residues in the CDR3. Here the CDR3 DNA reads TGTGCCAGTAGTACCCAGGGGGCGCTAGGCGAGCAGTACTTC. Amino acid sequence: CASSTQGALGEQYF.

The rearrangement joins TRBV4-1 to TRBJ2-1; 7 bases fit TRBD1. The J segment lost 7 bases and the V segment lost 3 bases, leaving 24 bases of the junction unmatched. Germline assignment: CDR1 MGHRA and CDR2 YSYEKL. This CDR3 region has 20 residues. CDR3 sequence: CASSQIGFRGKIGRGNEQFF. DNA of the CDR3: TGCGCCAGCAGCCAGATCGGGTTCAGGGGGAAAATTGGAAGGGGGAATGAGCAGTTCTTC.

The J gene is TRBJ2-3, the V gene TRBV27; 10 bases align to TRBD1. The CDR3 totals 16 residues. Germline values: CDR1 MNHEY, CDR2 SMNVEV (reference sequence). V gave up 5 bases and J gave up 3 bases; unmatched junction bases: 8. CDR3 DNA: TGTGCCAGCAGTCTCCGGACAGGGGGGGGAACAGATACGCAGTATTTT. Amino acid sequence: CASSLRTGGGTDTQYF.